This record looks at one T cell receptor beta chain sequence and its context. Antigen unknown. The sample originates from a study of T cells in Graves' hyperthyroidism and ophthalmopathy. The CDR3 runs 11 residues. Trimming cost V 6 bases and J 8 bases, with 5 bases left between them. Amplified TCR beta CDR3 regions derived from RNA transcripts. Initially, a first-round RT-PCR of the TCR CDR3 employed the HTBI primer set. One entry per CDR3 protein results from TCRdb running MiXCR on the multiplex PCR reads. The sample lists 450,000 to 700,000 distinct CDR3 sequences, just over 45% occurring once. Overall study findings and caveats: Most thyroid clonotypes that were expanded above 0.001 also turned up in blood. The model identified upcoming ophthalmopathy a median roughly 6.5 months ahead of onset.

The V and J genes are TRBV12-3 or TRBV12-4 and TRBJ1-6; D remains ambiguous. Sequencing input: peripheral blood or thyroid tissue (not recorded which). This TCR derives from an adult woman with Graves' disease, either hyperthyroidism or ophthalmopathy (not recorded which). The CDR3: CASSSHSPLHF. The CDR3 DNA sequence: TGTGCCAGCAGCTCTCATTCACCCCTCCACTTT.